This T cell receptor beta chain was identified during a study of cytomegalovirus exposure and HLA in healthy donors. This clone occurred a few times. Vbeta (60) and Jbeta (13) primers were used in the PCR. Generated by immunoSEQ multiplex PCR, the TCRdb table keeps only in-frame clones and is missing some. This sample has about 160,000 clones, with approximately 73% found just once. The germline V gene encodes CDR1 MNHEY and CDR2 SVGAGI. This CDR3 has 15 amino acids. The V and J ends lost 6 bases and 2 bases respectively, with 16 bases between them. J is TRBJ2-5 and V is TRBV6-5, with a possible D match to TRBD1 (5 bases). The sequenced sample was PBMCs. The sequence came from a man between 45 and 60 years old in good health and CMV-seronegative. As DNA, the CDR3 is TGTGCCAGCAGCTCCGTCGCAACAGGTCAAGAGACCCAGTACTTC. It specifies CASSSVATGQETQYF.